The T cell receptor beta chain described here comes from a study of T-cell reconstitution after alpha-beta-depleted transplantation in children. Using unique molecular identifiers, the investigators prepared the TCRbeta library. TCRdb reprocessed the PCR reads with MiXCR, giving one entry per CDR3 protein. The table lists 500,000 or so distinct CDR3 sequences, less than 35% of them singletons. The material sequenced was PBMCs from the stem cell graft donor, taken from the stem cell graft. The clonotype comes from a human donor who donated a stem cell graft to a child with aplastic anemia.

The DNA of the CDR3 is TGTGCCAGCAGTAGGCGGGAGGTCGGCACAGATACGCAGTATTTT. Translated: CASSRREVGTDTQYF. The chain joins TRBV2 to TRBJ2-3; 8 bases align to TRBD2. Trimming at V came to 5 bases and at J to 1 base, leaving 5 bases not matched to a gene. Germline V gene data show CDR1 as SNHLY and CDR2 as FYNNEI. The CDR3 contains 15 residues.